Listed below are T cell receptor beta chains from one sample, sequenced in a study of cytomegalovirus exposure and HLA in healthy donors. This table comes from immunoSEQ multiplex PCR, and its TCRdb copy is limited to in-frame clones, with some not included. The sample carries 180,000 or so clones, 77% recorded once. The sequenced material came from PBMCs. Receptors originate from a man aged 18 to 30 in good health and CMV-seronegative. The CDR3 runs from the conserved cysteine through the conserved F or W. A D gene is named only where the DNA matches it firmly. Only part of the rows carry a size: once, few, many, or a class if the clone is expanded.

cdr3_length,v_call,j_call,clone_size,d_call,cdr3_aa
13,TRBV29-1,TRBJ2-5,NA,NA,CSVAKTPGETQYF
14,TRBV30,TRBJ1-5,NA,NA,CAWSNGQSNQPQHF
13,TRBV7-2,TRBJ2-1,NA,NA,CASSFFPYNEQFF
16,TRBV6-5,NA,NA,TRBD1,CASSYSTGQASYEQYF
16,TRBV11-3,TRBJ2-7,NA,NA,CASTFSRNRAFSEQYF
17,TRBV4-2,TRBJ2-1,NA,NA,CASSQDYPPSDYNEQFF
15,TRBV15,TRBJ1-5,NA,TRBD1,CATSSQDRAGQPQHF
16,TRBV19,TRBJ1-1,NA,NA,CASSIGSGLGNTEAFF
15,TRBV6-5,TRBJ2-3,few,NA,CASSSGQKITDTQYF
14,TRBV4-2,TRBJ2-7,NA,TRBD1,CASSRRQGRYEQYF
13,TRBV29-1,TRBJ1-4,NA,TRBD1,CSAKGQGAEKLFF
12,TRBV7-2,TRBJ2-1,NA,NA,CASSLEALAQFF